The rows below give T cell receptor beta chains drawn from one sample of a study of CD8 T cells in ankylosing spondylitis. TCRdb reprocessed the 5' RACE reads via MiXCR and lists one record per CDR3 protein. The sample includes around 490,000 distinct CDR3 sequences, approximately 5% of them seen just once. Sequenced input: blood, either unsorted or a sorted T cell fraction (not recorded which). The source is a male donor with ankylosing spondylitis. The CDR3 runs from the conserved cysteine through the conserved F or W. The D gene is left open where the match is weak. Where a row states a size, it is once, few, many or the class of an expanded clone; other rows omit it.

d_call j_call v_call clone_size cdr3_aa cdr3_nt
. TRBJ2-1 TRBV12-5 . CASGTGLEQFF TGTGCTAGTGGGACGGGACTTGAGCAGTTCTTC
TRBD2 TRBJ2-3 TRBV27 many CASSSHSGGATDTQYF TGTGCCAGCAGCTCTCATAGCGGGGGGGCAACAGATACGCAGTATTTT
TRBD1 TRBJ2-7 TRBV4-3 many CASSPRTGGFYEQYF TGCGCCAGCAGCCCGCGGACAGGGGGTTTCTACGAGCAGTACTTC
. TRBJ1-6 TRBV5-1 many CASRVGAEQAPLHF TGCGCCAGCAGGGTGGGTGCCGAGCAGGCACCCCTCCACTTT
. TRBJ1-2 TRBV5-1 many CASSLGIGGSYGYTF TGCGCCAGCAGCCTAGGGATCGGGGGCTCCTATGGCTACACCTTC
. TRBJ1-1 TRBV6-2/TRBV6-3 many CASSWVRGAEAFF TGTGCCAGCAGTTGGGTCAGGGGCGCTGAAGCTTTCTTT
. TRBJ1-5 TRBV20-1 . CSASEDFSNQPQHF TGCAGTGCTAGCGAGGATTTTAGCAATCAGCCCCAGCATTTT
. TRBJ1-2 TRBV7-1 . CASSPTRGGYGYTF TGTGCCAGCAGCCCGACGAGAGGGGGCTATGGCTACACCTTC
TRBD1 TRBJ1-5 TRBV6-4 many CASDSGLEQGAYGNQPQHF TGTGCCAGCGATTCCGGCCTTGAGCAGGGGGCTTACGGCAATCAGCCCCAGCATTTT
TRBD1 TRBJ1-4 TRBV29-1 many CSVEKGAGEKLFF TGCAGCGTTGAAAAGGGGGCAGGTGAAAAACTGTTTTTT
. TRBJ1-2 TRBV6-2/TRBV6-3 many CATRSYGYTF TGTGCCACCAGGAGCTATGGCTACACCTTC
TRBD2 TRBJ2-7 TRBV7-2 many CASSVLAGGTYEQYF TGTGCCAGCAGCGTACTAGCGGGAGGCACCTACGAGCAGTACTTC
. TRBJ2-5 TRBV7-2 . CASTPGGNQETQYF TGTGCCAGCACTCCAGGGGGGAACCAAGAGACCCAGTACTTC
. TRBJ2-7 TRBV4-3 once CASSQDYSSYEQYF TGCGCCAGCAGCCAAGATTACAGCTCCTACGAGCAGTACTTC
. TRBJ2-7 TRBV15 many CATSREGAYEQYF TGTGCCACCAGCAGAGAGGGAGCCTACGAGCAGTACTTC
. TRBJ2-5 TRBV7-7 many CASSPLQGSPETQYF TGTGCTAGCAGCCCGTTACAGGGATCCCCAGAGACCCAGTACTTC
TRBD1 TRBJ2-1 TRBV7-9 many CASSFRQGNEQFF TGTGCCAGCAGTTTTCGACAGGGCAATGAGCAGTTCTTC
. TRBJ1-6 TRBV2 many CASSEATSPLHF TGTGCCAGCAGTGAGGCTACATCACCCCTCCACTTT